This T cell receptor beta chain originates from a study of blood T cell repertoires in COVID-19. Study context: COVID-19 samples collected from the United States, Italy and Spain covered acute and convalescent phases.

Germline V gene data show CDR1 as SGDLS and CDR2 as YYNGEE. This CDR3 comprises 15 residues. The V end was cut by 0 bases, the J end by 4 bases, with 10 bases between. In the authors' workflow: The authors estimated nucleated cell counts from reference gene primer amplification. Method: immunoSEQ multiplex PCR; TCRdb's copy keeps in-frame clones and lacks some. V, J and clone size derive from that table, while D and trimming were established from the DNA sequence. The profile covers 250,000 or so clones, with 70% to 90% appearing a single time and 6% to 6.5% taken by the ten largest. The sequencing sample was made of peripheral blood. This receptor was taken from a woman in her twenties or thirties with COVID-19, enrolled during active disease. This chain uses TRBV9 with TRBJ2-2, with D tentatively TRBD2 (6 bases). DNA for the CDR3: TGTGCCAGCAGCGTAGGAAGAGCGGGCACCGGGGAGCTGTTTTTT. Its translation is CASSVGRAGTGELFF.